This TCR beta chain is drawn from a study of CD8 T cells in ankylosing spondylitis. Study observations and caveats: Reportedly, disease-linked clones are significantly enriched in ankylosing spondylitis patients' matched synovial fluid. What appeared characteristic of ankylosing spondylitis blood was a TCR beta motif of fewer than ten highly homologous variants. Past research had described some motif variants in reactive arthritis synovial fluid and blood.

Via MiXCR, TCRdb re-called the 5' RACE reads, giving one row per CDR3 protein. The table has some 140,000 distinct CDR3 sequences, about a sixth seen once. CDR3 length: 15 amino acids. Germline CDR1 and CDR2: DFQATT and SNEGSKA (reference sequence). Trimming stripped 0 bases from V and 6 bases from J, with 15 bases between. This clonotype was detected a few times. Its cognate antigen is unknown. The clonotype comes from a male donor with ankylosing spondylitis. Material: blood, either unsorted or a sorted T cell fraction (not recorded which). The V call is TRBV20-1, the J call TRBJ1-5; D not resolved. The CDR3 region is CSARDGSVSGQPQHF. In nucleotides, the CDR3 is TGCAGTGCTAGAGACGGGTCCGTGTCGGGTCAGCCCCAGCATTTT.